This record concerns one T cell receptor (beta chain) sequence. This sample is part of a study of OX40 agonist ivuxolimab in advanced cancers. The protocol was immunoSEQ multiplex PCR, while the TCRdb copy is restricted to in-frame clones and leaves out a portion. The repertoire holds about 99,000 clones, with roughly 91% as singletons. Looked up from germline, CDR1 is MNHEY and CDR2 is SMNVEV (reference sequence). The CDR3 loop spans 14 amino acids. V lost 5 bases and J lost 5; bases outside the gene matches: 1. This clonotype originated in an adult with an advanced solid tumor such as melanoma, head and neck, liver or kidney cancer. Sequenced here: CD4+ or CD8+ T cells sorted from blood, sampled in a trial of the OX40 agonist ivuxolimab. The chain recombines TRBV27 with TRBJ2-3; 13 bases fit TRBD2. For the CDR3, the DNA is TGTGCCAGCAGTAGACTAGCGGGAGGAGATACGCAGTATTTT. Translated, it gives CASSRLAGGDTQYF.